This passage covers 6 T cell receptor beta chains from one sample sequenced in a study of T cell changes during pregnancy in multiple sclerosis. The repertoire was sequenced with immunoSEQ multiplex PCR; TCRdb's copy has only in-frame clones and lacks some. Of about 64,000 clones listed, around 97% are singletons. The sample in question was CD8+ T cells from peripheral blood mononuclear cells, obtained after pregnancy. These receptors originate from a female donor with multiple sclerosis, enrolled in a pregnancy study.

V is TRBV7-9 and J is TRBJ2-1, with TRBD2 matching 7 bases. Looked up from germline, CDR1 is SEHNR and CDR2 is FQNEAQ (reference sequence). CDR3 length equals 13 residues. The J segment lost 8 bases and the V segment lost 4 bases, leaving 5 bases of the junction unmatched. CDR3 residues: CASSYSTSDEQFF. The CDR3 region has the DNA TGTGCCAGCAGCTATTCCACTAGCGATGAGCAGTTCTTC.

This chain uses TRBV2 with TRBJ2-7; a weak D match, TRBD1 (5 bases). This CDR3 comprises 15 residues. V was trimmed by 7 bases and J by 5 bases, leaving 21 bases between them. Germline values: CDR1 SNHLY, CDR2 FYNNEI. The CDR3 region is CASTLNSRVFHEQYF. CDR3 bases: TGTGCCAGCACCCTGAACAGCAGGGTCTTCCACGAGCAGTACTTC.

This rearrangement joins TRBV12-5 to TRBJ2-1; 7 bases line up with TRBD2. V lost 7 bases and J lost 2; bases outside the gene matches: 5. The CDR3 is 14 residues long. The germline gives CDR1 LGHNT, CDR2 FRNRAP. The CDR3 region has the DNA TGTGCTAGTGCCCTAGCGGAAACCTACAATGAGCAGTTCTTC. This codes for CASALAETYNEQFF. Full variable domain (rest looked up from reference TRBV12-5 and TRBJ2-1): DARVTQTPRHKVTEMGQEVTMRCQPILGHNTVFWYRQTMMQGLELLAYFRNRAPLDDSGMPKDRFSAEMPDATLATLKIQPSEPRDSAVYFCASALAETYNEQFFGPGTRLTVL.

The V call is TRBV10-3, the J call TRBJ2-6, with D unclear. This CDR3 comprises 16 residues. Per germline, CDR1 ENHRY and CDR2 SYGVKD. V gave up 3 bases and J gave up 0 bases, with 9 bases separating them. The CDR3: CAISDDMSSGANVLTF. The CDR3 DNA follows: TGTGCCATCAGTGATGACATGAGCTCTGGGGCCAACGTCCTGACTTTC.

The gene calls are TRBV7-6 and TRBJ2-2, with TRBD2 as a possible D gene (5 bases). CDR3 size: 15 residues. V lost 5 bases, J lost 6 bases, and 16 bases lay in between. From germline, CDR1 is SGHVS and CDR2 FNYEAQ. CDR3 nucleotides: TGTGCCAGCAGCCTTCCGGTCGGGAATTCCGGGGAGCTGTTTTTT. Translating it yields CASSLPVGNSGELFF. Full variable domain (rest looked up from reference TRBV7-6 and TRBJ2-2): GAGVSQSPRYKVTKRGQDVALRCDPISGHVSLYWYRQALGQGPEFLTYFNYEAQQDKSGLPNDRFSAERPEGSISTLTIQRTEQRDSAMYRCASSLPVGNSGELFFGEGSRLTVL.

The chain is built from TRBV19 and TRBJ2-1; TRBD1 agrees at 8 bases. Germline V CDR1 and CDR2: LNHDA, SQIVND (reference sequence). CDR3 length: 12 amino acids. V shed 5 bases, J shed 9 bases, and the junction held 3 bases outside the gene matches. The CDR3 DNA reads as TGTGCCAGTAGTCGGACAGGGAGTGAGCAGTTCTTC. The encoded protein is CASSRTGSEQFF.